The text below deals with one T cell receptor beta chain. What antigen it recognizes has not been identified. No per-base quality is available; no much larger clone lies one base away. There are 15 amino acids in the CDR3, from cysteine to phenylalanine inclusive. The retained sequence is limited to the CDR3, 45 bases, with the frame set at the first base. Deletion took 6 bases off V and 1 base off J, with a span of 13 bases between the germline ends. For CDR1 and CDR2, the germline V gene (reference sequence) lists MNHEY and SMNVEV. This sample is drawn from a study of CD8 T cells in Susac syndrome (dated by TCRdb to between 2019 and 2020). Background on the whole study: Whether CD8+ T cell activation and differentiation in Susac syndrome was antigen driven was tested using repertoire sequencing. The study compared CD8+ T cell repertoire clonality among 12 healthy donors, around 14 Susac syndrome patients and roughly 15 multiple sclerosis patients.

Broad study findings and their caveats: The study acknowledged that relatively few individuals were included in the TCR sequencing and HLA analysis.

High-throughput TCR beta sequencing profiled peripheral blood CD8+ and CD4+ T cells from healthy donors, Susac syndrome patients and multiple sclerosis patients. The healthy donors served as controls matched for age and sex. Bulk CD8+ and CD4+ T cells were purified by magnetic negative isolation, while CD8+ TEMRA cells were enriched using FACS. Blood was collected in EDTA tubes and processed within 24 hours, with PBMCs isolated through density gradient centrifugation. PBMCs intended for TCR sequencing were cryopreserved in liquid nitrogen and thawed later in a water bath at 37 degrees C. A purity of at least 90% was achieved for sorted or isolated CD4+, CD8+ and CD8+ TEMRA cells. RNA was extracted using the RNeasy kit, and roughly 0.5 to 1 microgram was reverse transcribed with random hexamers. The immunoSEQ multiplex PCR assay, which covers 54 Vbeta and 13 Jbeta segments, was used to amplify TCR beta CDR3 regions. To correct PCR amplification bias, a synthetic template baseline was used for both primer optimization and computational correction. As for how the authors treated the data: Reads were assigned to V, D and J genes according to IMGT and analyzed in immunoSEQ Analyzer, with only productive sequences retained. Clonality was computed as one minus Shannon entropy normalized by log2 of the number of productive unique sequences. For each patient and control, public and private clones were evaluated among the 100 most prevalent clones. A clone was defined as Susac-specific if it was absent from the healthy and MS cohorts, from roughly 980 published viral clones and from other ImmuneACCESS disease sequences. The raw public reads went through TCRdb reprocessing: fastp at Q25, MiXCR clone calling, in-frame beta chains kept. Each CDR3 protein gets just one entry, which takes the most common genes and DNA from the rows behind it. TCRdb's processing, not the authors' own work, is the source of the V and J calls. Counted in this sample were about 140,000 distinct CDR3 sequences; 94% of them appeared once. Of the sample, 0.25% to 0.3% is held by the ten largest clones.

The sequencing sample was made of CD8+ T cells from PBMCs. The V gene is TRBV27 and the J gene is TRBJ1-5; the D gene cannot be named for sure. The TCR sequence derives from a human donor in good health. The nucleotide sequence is TGTGCCAGCAGCGAGGCGGCGGACAGCAATCAGCCCCAGCATTTT. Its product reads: CASSEAADSNQPQHF.